The T cell receptor (beta chain) under discussion was sequenced for a study of blood T cell repertoires in COVID-19 (dated by TCRdb to about 2020). General notes on the study: Samples from collaborators originated in the United States, Italy and Spain and spanned both the acute and convalescent phases of COVID-19. The material from the prospective study consisted of cDNA or gDNA derived from T cells, B-cell-depleted T cells, or PBMCs. Deeply sampled blood TCRbeta repertoires from subjects exposed to, actively infected with, or recovered from COVID-19 were included in the dataset. The repertoires were made available in a free public database intended to serve as a resource for research on the immune response to SARS-CoV-2. The samples were drawn from two sources: the first 160 participants of the ongoing ImmuneRACE study, and 1,254 subjects contributed by 6 global collaborators. Sample metadata almost always included a de-identified subject ID, COVID-19 status, age in years and sex. Where available, HLA class I and class II types were taken from metadata supplied by the sample provider and were not determined by assay-based typing.

Study-wide conclusions, independent of this receptor: The amount of clinical and demographic metadata varied by source and participant and was provided uncurated.

In Seattle, one collaborating source enrolled patients while the infection was active and tracked those patients longitudinally over the course of disease. Each collaborating institution followed its own protocols to collect whole blood in K2EDTA tubes. For TCRbeta analysis, collaborators shipped samples as frozen whole blood, isolated PBMCs, or DNA extracted from either of those sample types. Via the germline V gene, CDR1 is MGHRA and CDR2 YSYEKL. The CDR3 spans 14 residues, from the cysteine through the phenylalanine. Only CDR3 DNA is held: 42 bases, read in frame from base 1. Clipping removes 2 bases from V and 5 bases from J, with 4 as the unmatched junction base count. The immunoSEQ Assay, a bias-controlled multiplex PCR, was used to amplify TCRbeta CDR3 regions from genomic DNA. The authors processed their data as follows. The number of nucleated cells in each sample was estimated from the amplification of reference gene primers within the assay. To quantify the absolute abundance of each unique TCRbeta CDR3 rearrangement, sequence reads were collapsed and filtered. For each sample, productive Simpson clonality was calculated by taking the square root of Simpson's diversity index across productive rearrangements. In its TCRdb copy, this immuneACCESS table keeps in-frame sequences only and misses some clones. Where compared with another copy, unresolved V genes explain less than half of these, and the others have no known cause. The D gene and trimming were derived from the DNA, and the V and J assignments and clone size from that table. Across this sample there are around 60,000 clones, with around 80% seen only once. Together, the top ten hold approximately 18% of the sample.

About this clone itself: The antigen it recognizes is unknown. Base qualities are missing; no much larger clone stands one base away.

Sequencing was done on a sample of peripheral blood. This TCR came from a man aged 25-40 years with COVID-19, enrolled during active disease. The chain uses TRBV4-1 and TRBJ2-7; TRBD1 aligns with 9 central bases. Here the CDR3 is given as CASSQLGQGNEQYF. The bases are TGCGCCAGCAGCCAACTAGGACAGGGGAACGAGCAGTACTTC.